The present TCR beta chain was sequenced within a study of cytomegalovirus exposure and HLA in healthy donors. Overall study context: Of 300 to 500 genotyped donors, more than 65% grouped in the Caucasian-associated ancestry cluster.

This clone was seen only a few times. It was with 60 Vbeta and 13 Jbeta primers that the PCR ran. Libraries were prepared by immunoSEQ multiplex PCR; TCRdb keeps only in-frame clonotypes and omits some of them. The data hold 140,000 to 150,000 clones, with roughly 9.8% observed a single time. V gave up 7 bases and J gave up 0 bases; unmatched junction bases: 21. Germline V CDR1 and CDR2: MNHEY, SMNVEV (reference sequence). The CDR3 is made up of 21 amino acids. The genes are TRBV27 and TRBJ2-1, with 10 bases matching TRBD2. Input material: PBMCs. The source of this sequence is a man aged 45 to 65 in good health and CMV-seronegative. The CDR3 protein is CASTWSLRRTSGAHSYNEQFF. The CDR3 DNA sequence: TGTGCCAGCACCTGGTCCCTACGGCGCACTAGCGGGGCCCACTCCTACAATGAGCAGTTCTTC.